This TCR beta chain was captured by sequencing in a study of monozygotic twins with cystic fibrosis. Study outcomes and limitations: Age, concordance and disease severity did not associate with shared CDR3 numbers. J usage was most co-twin-similar in 8 of 16 pairs, V in 13. Low clonality (median around 0.0095) suggested a mostly naive repertoire. Monozygotic CF twins shared more identical nucleotide clonotypes than unrelated patients.

TCRdb's table, derived via immunoSEQ multiplex PCR, lists solely in-frame clones and lacks some. The sample carries more than 30,000 clones, around 96% recorded once. Turning to this clone: What it binds is not known.

The source of this sequence is a girl under 10 years old with cystic fibrosis. The sequenced material came from blood.

CDR3 residues: CASSLGASNTEAFF. CDR3 in DNA: TGTGCCAGCAGCTTGGGGGCCTCGAACACTGAAGCTTTCTTT. The rearrangement joins TRBV5-4 to TRBJ1-1; D gene ambiguous. Germline V lookup: CDR1 SGHNT, CDR2 YYREEE (reference sequence). V lost 0 bases and J lost 1, with 7 bases in between. CDR3 length: 14 amino acids.